This is a list of T cell receptor beta chains from one sample in a study of breast tumors, draining lymph nodes, adjacent tissues. From the multiplex PCR reads, TCRdb called clonotypes with MiXCR, one entry per CDR3 protein. Here the sample spans 100,000 to 150,000 distinct CDR3 sequences, 20% to 25% being singletons. Sequences were obtained from axillary lymph node tissue. The source of these receptors is a female donor with breast cancer. Some clones in this sample may be carry-over from other donors' samples. Both conserved end residues are part of each CDR3. Fields, in order: D gene, clone size, V gene, J gene, CDR3 DNA, CDR3 protein. A D gene is named only where the DNA matches it firmly. Expanded clones get a size class; other rows say once, few or many, or leave the size out.

D: -
size: -
V: TRBV7-8
J: TRBJ2-4
DNA: TGTGCCAGCAGCTTAGAAGGGGCCACGGTGCTAGCCAAAAACATTCAGTACTTC
CDR3: CASSLEGATVLAKNIQYF

D: TRBD2
size: many
V: TRBV7-2
J: TRBJ2-3
DNA: TGTGCCAGCAGCAAAGCGGGAGGTTCCACAGATACGCAGTATTTT
CDR3: CASSKAGGSTDTQYF

D: TRBD1
size: many
V: TRBV7-8
J: TRBJ2-1
DNA: TGTGCCAGCAGCTCCTACCGGGACAGCTCCTACAATGAGCAGTTCTTC
CDR3: CASSSYRDSSYNEQFF

D: -
size: -
V: TRBV18
J: TRBJ2-1
DNA: TGTGCCAGCTCCCCGCGGGACAGACCCTACAATGAGCGGTTCTTC
CDR3: CASSPRDRPYNERFF

D: -
size: many
V: TRBV3-2
J: TRBJ2-7
DNA: TGTGCCAGCAGCCCTGACAGGGGGTACGAGCAGTACTTC
CDR3: CASSPDRGYEQYF

D: -
size: many
V: TRBV7-8
J: TRBJ2-5
DNA: TGTGCCAGCAGCTTAATGGCGGGACAAGAGACCCAGTACTTC
CDR3: CASSLMAGQETQYF

D: -
size: -
V: TRBV6-1
J: TRBJ2-7
DNA: TGTGCCAGCAGGGACTTGCCTATATCGGACAGCTCCTACGAGCAGTACTTC
CDR3: CASRDLPISDSSYEQYF

D: -
size: many
V: TRBV14
J: TRBJ1-2
DNA: TGTGCCAGCAGCCAAGACCCCAGAAGCGGCTACACCTTC
CDR3: CASSQDPRSGYTF

D: -
size: many
V: TRBV6-1
J: TRBJ2-7
DNA: TGTGCCAGCGTATCTTACGTACAGGGAACCTACGAGCAGTACTTC
CDR3: CASVSYVQGTYEQYF

D: TRBD1
size: many
V: TRBV29-1
J: TRBJ2-1
DNA: TGCAGCGTTGGGGACAGGGGGGAGTACAATGAGCAGTTCTTC
CDR3: CSVGDRGEYNEQFF

D: -
size: -
V: TRBV30
J: TRBJ1-3
DNA: TGTGCCTGGAGTACCGGGGCAGGGAGGAACACCATATATTTT
CDR3: CAWSTGAGRNTIYF

D: -
size: many
V: TRBV19
J: TRBJ2-7
DNA: TGTGCCAGTAGTGTGGGGGGGCCCGCGTGGGAGCAGTACTTC
CDR3: CASSVGGPAWEQYF

D: TRBD1
size: many
V: TRBV6-1
J: TRBJ1-5
DNA: TGTGCCAGCAGCGGGACAGGGGGCGCCCCCGTCAATCAGCCCCAGCATTTT
CDR3: CASSGTGGAPVNQPQHF

D: -
size: many
V: TRBV4-2
J: TRBJ2-3
DNA: TGTGCCAGCAGCCGTCAAGCCCGATTACAGGATATCACAGATACGCAGTATTTT
CDR3: CASSRQARLQDITDTQYF

D: TRBD1
size: many
V: TRBV6-1
J: TRBJ2-5
DNA: TGTGCCAGCAGGCAGGGGGTGCGCCAAGAGACCCAGTACTTC
CDR3: CASRQGVRQETQYF

D: TRBD2
size: -
V: TRBV19
J: TRBJ2-1
DNA: TGTGCCAGTAGTCCCCGGACTAGCGGGAGACTCACTACCTACAATGAGCAGTTCTTC
CDR3: CASSPRTSGRLTTYNEQFF

D: -
size: many
V: TRBV7-9
J: TRBJ2-1
DNA: TGTGCCAGCAGCTTAGAACAGGATGAGCAGTTCTTC
CDR3: CASSLEQDEQFF

D: -
size: -
V: TRBV2
J: TRBJ2-2
DNA: TGTGCCAGCAGTTACCGGCAGGGGAGCACCGGGGAGCTGTTTTTT
CDR3: CASSYRQGSTGELFF

D: -
size: many
V: TRBV20-1
J: TRBJ1-4
DNA: TGCAGTGCTACCCCCGGGGGGATCGCAACTAATGAAAAACTGTTTTTT
CDR3: CSATPGGIATNEKLFF

D: TRBD1
size: many
V: TRBV24-1
J: TRBJ2-5
DNA: TGTGCCACCAGTGATCCGACAGGGGTGATAGAGACCCAGTACTTC
CDR3: CATSDPTGVIETQYF

D: TRBD1
size: many
V: TRBV6-5
J: TRBJ2-1
DNA: TGTGCCAGCAGTTACGGGACAGGGGTCGATGAGCAGTTCTTC
CDR3: CASSYGTGVDEQFF

D: -
size: -
V: TRBV7-6
J: TRBJ1-4
DNA: TGTGCCAGCAGCACGGAATCAGGGCCCCAAGAAAAACTGTTTTTT
CDR3: CASSTESGPQEKLFF

D: TRBD1
size: many
V: TRBV5-8
J: TRBJ1-6
DNA: TGTGCCAGCAGGTTTCCGGGACAGGGGGTATTTAATTCACCCCTCCACTTT
CDR3: CASRFPGQGVFNSPLHF

D: -
size: many
V: TRBV12-5
J: TRBJ2-1
DNA: TGTGCTAGTGCCCAAGGGGGTCCCGAGCAGTTCTTC
CDR3: CASAQGGPEQFF